The rows below give T cell receptor beta chains drawn from one sample of a study of T-cell reconstitution after alpha-beta-depleted transplantation in children. TCRdb ran MiXCR on the PCR reads and lists one entry per CDR3 protein. There are hundreds of thousands of distinct CDR3 sequences in the sample; around 12% occur only once, and 5% to 6% lies in the top ten. Sample: PBMCs from the stem cell graft donor, taken from the stem cell graft. The receptor source for this set is a human donor who donated a stem cell graft to a child with combined immunodeficiency. Each CDR3 is given without its conserved first and last residue.

TRBJ2-5,TRBV25-1,ASRGEAGSETQY
TRBJ2-3,TRBV6-2/TRBV6-3,ASSIQRTQY
TRBJ2-7,TRBV5-1,ASSLGPGLAGRPYEQY
TRBJ1-2,TRBV12-3/TRBV12-4,ASSLGFTDLNYGYT
TRBJ2-2,TRBV20-1,SARTDKTATGELF
TRBJ2-7,TRBV5-6,ASSLPRQDAEQY
TRBJ2-1,TRBV20-1,SAREIAGYNEQF
TRBJ1-1,TRBV12-3/TRBV12-4,ASSLLSSGRAF
TRBJ2-2,TRBV10-3,AISERTGALNTGELF
TRBJ2-3,TRBV27,ASRTRGRGQGVTQY
TRBJ2-7,TRBV9,ASSVAGDRLYEQY
TRBJ2-7,TRBV18,ASSPGQGVAYEQY
TRBJ1-1,TRBV27,ASSPQGTGEAF
TRBJ1-4,TRBV20-1,SADILDEKLF
TRBJ2-7,TRBV4-2,ASSPGGAGGYEQY
TRBJ2-1,TRBV25-1,ASSELGGAFDNEQF
TRBJ2-5,TRBV10-3,AISEPGLAEGRETQY